Each of the 30 T cell receptor beta chains below was sequenced from the same sample in a study of OX40 agonist ivuxolimab in advanced cancers. Sequenced by immunoSEQ multiplex PCR; TCRdb stores in-frame clones only, minus some. This sample has around 60,000 clones, with around 84% found just once. The sample was CD4+ or CD8+ T cells sorted from blood, taken in a trial of the OX40 agonist ivuxolimab. Receptors were obtained from an adult with an advanced solid tumor such as melanoma, head and neck, liver or kidney cancer.

This clone was observed once. The chain links TRBV19 to TRBJ1-2; 8 bases map to TRBD1. This CDR3 contains 16 residues. CDR1 and CDR2 (germline): LNHDA, SQIVND (reference sequence). V shed 3 bases, J shed 4 bases, and the junction held 10 bases outside the gene matches. The CDR3 region is CASSIWTGIPIYGYTF. The DNA of the CDR3 is TGTGCCAGTAGTATTTGGACAGGGATCCCGATCTATGGCTACACCTTC. Together with reference TRBV19 and TRBJ1-2, the CDR3 gives the full variable domain: DGGITQSPKYLFRKEGQNVTLSCEQNLNHDAMYWYRQDPGQGLRLIYYSQIVNDFQKGDIAEGYSVSREKKESFPLTVTSAQKNPTAFYLCASSIWTGIPIYGYTFGSGTRLTVV.

This clone showed up just once. The chain links TRBV30 to TRBJ2-3; 14 nucleotides line up with TRBD2. The CDR3 is made up of 16 amino acids. The germline gives CDR1 GTSNPN, CDR2 SVGIG (reference sequence). Trimming removed 1 base from V and 5 bases from J; junction bases left unmatched: 5. CDR3 amino acids: CAWSEGTSGRIDTQYF. Written as DNA, the CDR3 is TGTGCCTGGAGTGAGGGGACTAGCGGGAGAATAGATACGCAGTATTTT.

The chain is built from TRBV2 and TRBJ1-1, with D unresolved. Trimming shortened V by 5 bases and J by 3 bases, and 4 bases separated the two germline ends. CDR3 length equals 11 residues. Germline V gene sequence: CDR1 SNHLY, CDR2 FYNNEI. The DNA of the CDR3 is TGTGCCAGCAGTACCGACACTGAAGCTTTCTTT. This translates into CASSTDTEAFF.

This chain connects TRBV5-6 to TRBJ1-2; D may be TRBD1 (5 bases). This CDR3 is built from 16 residues. Trimming cost V 3 bases and J 5 bases, with 20 bases left between them. Germline V gene lookup returns CDR1 SGHDT and CDR2 YYEEEE. Here the CDR3 DNA reads TGTGCCAGCAGCTATACCTCCCAATTAAGGGGATATGGCTACACCTTC. Its translation is CASSYTSQLRGYGYTF. Drawing the rest from reference TRBV5-6 and TRBJ1-2, the complete variable domain is DAGVTQSPTHLIKTRGQQVTLRCSPKSGHDTVSWYQQALGQGPQFIFQYYEEEERQRGNFPDRFSGHQFPNYSSELNVNALLLGDSALYLCASSYTSQLRGYGYTFGSGTRLTVV.

This clone appeared many times. The rearrangement links TRBV15 to TRBJ1-2; TRBD1 aligns across 12 bases. CDR3 size: 16 residues. V lost 2 bases to trimming and J lost 6 bases; unmatched junction nucleotides: 7. Per germline, CDR1 LNHNV and CDR2 YYDKDF (reference sequence). The CDR3 here is CATSRPGDRGRNGYTF. The CDR3 DNA reads TGTGCCACCAGCAGACCCGGGGACAGGGGGCGGAATGGCTACACCTTC.

This chain joins TRBV6-5 and TRBJ2-1, with TRBD2 identical over 12 bases. The CDR3 consists of 15 residues. The ends lost 4 bases at V and 7 bases at J; junction bases unmatched: 5. CDR1 and CDR2 (germline): MNHEY, SVGAGI. This CDR3 reads CASSLLAGGFNEQFF. CDR3 DNA: TGTGCCAGCAGTTTACTAGCGGGGGGTTTTAATGAGCAGTTCTTC.

The rearrangement joins TRBV7-9 to TRBJ1-3; no reliable D call. Trimming removed 4 bases at V and 0 bases at J, with 7 bases between. Per germline, CDR1 SEHNR and CDR2 FQNEAQ (reference sequence). This CDR3 comprises 14 residues. CDR3 sequence (DNA): TGTGCCAGCAGCTCGAGTGTCTCTGGAAACACCATATATTTT. Protein: CASSSSVSGNTIYF.

The V gene is TRBV28, the J gene TRBJ2-7; D remains ambiguous. The V end lost 6 bases, the J end lost 2 bases, and 11 bases lay between the germline ends. CDR1 and CDR2 (germline): MDHEN, SYDVKM. The CDR3 has 13 residues. The CDR3 loop reads CASSGLNPYEQYF. The CDR3 DNA sequence: TGTGCCAGCAGCGGGCTGAATCCCTACGAGCAGTACTTC. Filled out from reference TRBV28 and TRBJ2-7, the complete variable domain reads DVKVTQSSRYLVKRTGEKVFLECVQDMDHENMFWYRQDPGLGLRLIYFSYDVKMKEKGDIPEGYSVSREKKERFSLILESASTNQTSMYLCASSGLNPYEQYFGPGTRLTVT.

The chain employs TRBV2 and TRBJ1-5, with 7 bases matching TRBD1. V gave up 7 bases and J gave up 5 bases; unmatched junction bases: 8. The CDR3 contains 14 residues. The germline CDR1 and CDR2 sequences are SNHLY and FYNNEI. CDR3 sequence: CASTWGQGDQPQHF. The CDR3 DNA reads as TGTGCCAGCACCTGGGGGCAGGGGGATCAGCCCCAGCATTTT.

This clone was detected only once. V and J are TRBV5-6 and TRBJ2-3, with 11 bases that match TRBD2. Germline CDR1 SGHDT, CDR2 YYEEEE. This CDR3 spans 16 amino acids. V was clipped by 4 bases and J by 4 bases; unmatched bases: 8. The DNA for the CDR3 is TGTGCCAGCAGCGGATTAGCGGGGGGGCCCGCAGATACGCAGTATTTT. This translates into CASSGLAGGPADTQYF.

The CDR3 is CASSSGPGSNEQYF. The CDR3 nucleotides read TGTGCCAGCAGCTCCGGGCCGGGGTCCAACGAGCAGTACTTC. This chain joins TRBV11-2 and TRBJ2-7; tentative D call: TRBD2 (5 bases). Germline V gene lookup returns CDR1 SGHAT and CDR2 FQNNGV. With 4 bases removed from V and 5 bases from J, the gap between germline ends came to 15 bases. The CDR3 has 14 amino acids.

The rearrangement uses TRBV7-9 and TRBJ1-1, with 7 bases identical to TRBD1. V lost 6 bases, J lost 7 bases, and 11 bases stayed unmatched. The CDR3 extends over 14 amino acids. The V gene's germline CDR1 is SEHNR and CDR2 FQNEAQ (reference sequence). CDR3 DNA: TGTGCCAGCAGACGTAACACAGGGGAGGTTGAAGCTTTCTTT. Encoded protein: CASRRNTGEVEAFF.

The chain links TRBV5-6 to TRBJ1-1; D is perhaps TRBD1 (5 bases). Between the trimmed V and J ends, which lost 2 bases and 7 bases, there was a span of 9 bases. The CDR3 sequence is 12 residues long. Germline V gene sequence: CDR1 SGHDT, CDR2 YYEEEE. CDR3 sequence (DNA): TGTGCCAGCAGCTTTTGGGGGTTTGAAGCTTTCTTT. Amino acid sequence: CASSFWGFEAFF. Full variable domain (outside the CDR3, taken from reference TRBV5-6 and TRBJ1-1): DAGVTQSPTHLIKTRGQQVTLRCSPKSGHDTVSWYQQALGQGPQFIFQYYEEEERQRGNFPDRFSGHQFPNYSSELNVNALLLGDSALYLCASSFWGFEAFFGQGTRLTVV.

This clone came up a few times. This chain links TRBV7-2 with TRBJ1-5, with D hard to call. Trimming pared 1 base from V and 3 bases from J, leaving 13 bases between. The CDR3 is 16 residues long. CDR1 is SGHTA and CDR2 is FQGNSA in the germline V gene. CDR3 region: CASSLDELSLNQPQHF. CDR3 coding DNA: TGTGCCAGCAGCTTAGACGAGTTGTCCCTCAATCAGCCCCAGCATTTT.

The rearrangement links TRBV5-5 to TRBJ1-5; no reliable D call. Germline CDR1 SGHKS, CDR2 YYEKEE (reference sequence). V was pared by 0 bases and J by 6 bases, with 16 bases between. This CDR3 has 16 residues. CDR3 sequence reads: CASSLGAHGSPQPQHF. DNA of the CDR3: TGTGCCAGCAGCTTGGGAGCACACGGGTCCCCTCAGCCCCAGCATTTT.

The chain employs TRBV19 and TRBJ1-6; D uncertain. CDR1 and CDR2 from the germline V gene are LNHDA and SQIVND (reference sequence). CDR3 length: 13 residues. The V end was cut by 6 bases, the J end by 8 bases, with 11 bases between. The CDR3 coding sequence is TGTGCCAGTAGCGACCGGGCTGATTCACCCCTCCACTTT. It specifies CASSDRADSPLHF.

This clone was counted only a few times. The V call is TRBV19, the J call TRBJ2-5; 7 nucleotides agree with TRBD1. The junction had 6 bases not matched to a gene; V was cut back by 6 bases and J by 5 bases. This CDR3 is 13 amino acids long. The germline V gene has CDR1 LNHDA and CDR2 SQIVND (reference sequence). Written as DNA, the CDR3 is TGTGCCAGTAGCCCGACAGGGTTGGAGACCCAGTACTTC. Protein sequence: CASSPTGLETQYF.

The CDR3 DNA reads as TGTGCCAGCAGTTCCTTAATAGATACGCAGTATTTT. Its protein is CASSSLIDTQYF. The rearrangement uses TRBV27 and TRBJ2-3, with D uncertain. The CDR3 loop spans 12 amino acids. The V gene's germline CDR1 is MNHEY and CDR2 SMNVEV (reference sequence). V shed 4 bases and J shed 5 bases, with 7 bases lying between them.

The DNA for the CDR3 is TGTGCCAGCAGCTTAGAGGCCGGGGATTTTGGCTACACCTTC. Translating gives CASSLEAGDFGYTF. This chain uses TRBV7-9 with TRBJ1-2; D remains ambiguous. The CDR3 covers 14 residues. Germline V gene lookup returns CDR1 SEHNR and CDR2 FQNEAQ (reference sequence). The ends were cut back, 1 base at V and 7 bases at J, with 13 bases in the middle.

This rearrangement joins TRBV15 to TRBJ2-7; D may be TRBD1 (5 bases). Trimming took 0 bases from V and 2 from J, leaving 23 bases between them. Germline V gene data show CDR1 as LNHNV and CDR2 as YYDKDF (reference sequence). This CDR3 contains 19 residues. CDR3 in amino acids: CATSRDLPSLTARAYEQYF. The DNA of the CDR3 is TGTGCCACCAGCAGAGATCTGCCCTCTTTGACAGCGAGAGCCTACGAGCAGTACTTC. Full variable domain (remainder filled in from reference TRBV15 and TRBJ2-7): DAMVIQNPRYQVTQFGKPVTLSCSQTLNHNVMYWYQQKSSQAPKLLFHYYDKDFNNEADTPDNFQSRRPNTSFCFLDIRSPGLGDTAMYLCATSRDLPSLTARAYEQYFGPGTRLTVT.

The chain links TRBV5-1 to TRBJ2-7, with a weak D call TRBD2 (5 bases). V lost 2 bases, J lost 4 bases, and 13 bases lay in between. The CDR3 consists of 14 residues. CDR1 and CDR2 (germline): SGHRS, YFSETQ. The CDR3 coding sequence is TGCGCCAGCAGCTTCGCACCCAGCGGATACGAGCAGTACTTC. Translating it yields CASSFAPSGYEQYF.

This chain links TRBV19 with TRBJ2-3, with 9 nucleotides matching TRBD1. CDR1 is LNHDA, CDR2 SQIVND, per germline (reference sequence). This CDR3 comprises 15 residues. V shed 6 bases and J 3 bases; nucleotides not matched to a gene: 7. The CDR3 DNA follows: TGTGCCAGTAGGAGTCCCGGGACAGGGACAGATACGCAGTATTTT. This sequence encodes CASRSPGTGTDTQYF.

The chain couples TRBV19 to TRBJ2-7, with unresolved D. The ends were cut back, 6 bases at V and 3 bases at J, with 9 bases in the middle. This CDR3 region has 12 residues. Germline assignment: CDR1 LNHDA and CDR2 SQIVND (reference sequence). The CDR3 DNA sequence: TGTGCCAGTAGCAACAGCTTCTACGAGCAGTACTTC. Residues: CASSNSFYEQYF. Together with reference TRBV19 and TRBJ2-7, the CDR3 gives the full variable domain: DGGITQSPKYLFRKEGQNVTLSCEQNLNHDAMYWYRQDPGQGLRLIYYSQIVNDFQKGDIAEGYSVSREKKESFPLTVTSAQKNPTAFYLCASSNSFYEQYFGPGTRLTVT.

This chain joins TRBV14 and TRBJ1-1; 8 bases fit TRBD1. The junction had 5 bases not matched to a gene; V was cut back by 2 bases and J by 3 bases. This CDR3 comprises 15 residues. Germline CDR1 and CDR2: SGHDN and FVKESK. The CDR3 region has the DNA TGTGCCAGCAGCCAACGGACAGGGCGGGACACTGAAGCTTTCTTT. Encoded protein: CASSQRTGRDTEAFF.

This sequence joins TRBV2 and TRBJ2-7; D could derive from TRBD1 or TRBD2 (6 bases each). The germline gives CDR1 SNHLY, CDR2 FYNNEI. Trimming shortened V by 9 bases and J by 13 bases, and 13 bases separated the two germline ends. This CDR3 contains 9 residues. The CDR3 DNA is TGTGCCAGAGAGGGGGGAGGCTACTTC. This encodes CAREGGGYF. Full variable domain (rest looked up from reference TRBV2 and TRBJ2-7): EPEVTQTPSHQVTQMGQEVILRCVPISNHLYFYWYRQILGQKVEFLVSFYNNEISEKSEIFDDQFSVERPDGSNFTLKIRSTKLEDSAMYFCAREGGGYFGPGTRLTVT.

J is TRBJ2-5 and V is TRBV9, with TRBD2 matching 7 bases. Trimming removed 4 bases from V and 1 base from J; junction bases left unmatched: 7. Germline CDR1 reads SGDLS; CDR2 reads YYNGEE. CDR3 length equals 15 residues. In DNA, the CDR3 is TGTGCCAGCAGCCCCACCCGCGGGGGCCAAGAGACCCAGTACTTC. Its translation is CASSPTRGGQETQYF.

The V gene is TRBV5-1, the J gene TRBJ2-1, with D unresolved. Germline CDR1 SGHRS, CDR2 YFSETQ. The CDR3 loop spans 16 amino acids. V was pared by 2 bases and J by 3 bases, with 15 bases between. CDR3 residues: CASSFSGTMSYNEQFF. The CDR3 nucleotides are TGCGCCAGCAGCTTTTCGGGCACAATGAGCTACAATGAGCAGTTCTTC.

The chain links TRBV6-5 to TRBJ1-1, with a tentative D call TRBD1 (6 bases). V was pared by 8 bases and J by 4 bases, with 17 bases between. Germline values: CDR1 MNHEY, CDR2 SVGAGI. The CDR3 contains 14 residues. The DNA of the CDR3 is TGTGCCAGCCTAAGGGGGGACTCGGGCACTGAAGCTTTCTTT. This translates into CASLRGDSGTEAFF.

The J gene is TRBJ2-7, the V gene TRBV6-6; 7 positions match TRBD2. CDR1 is MNHNY and CDR2 is SVGAGI in the germline V gene (reference sequence). The V segment lost 6 bases and the J segment 2 bases; nucleotides outside the gene matches: 7. This CDR3 has 14 amino acids. In nucleotides, the CDR3 is TGTGCCAGCAGGGAGGGTCTAGCGGCCTACGAGCAGTACTTC. Translating it yields CASREGLAAYEQYF.

The chain links TRBV5-6 to TRBJ2-7; TRBD1 matches at 9 bases. The germline V gene encodes CDR1 SGHDT and CDR2 YYEEEE. The ends lost 4 bases at V and 3 bases at J; junction bases unmatched: 8. There are 15 residues in the CDR3. CDR3 nucleotides: TGTGCCAGCAGCCCTCCCGGGACAGGGATCTACGAGCAGTACTTC. As protein: CASSPPGTGIYEQYF.